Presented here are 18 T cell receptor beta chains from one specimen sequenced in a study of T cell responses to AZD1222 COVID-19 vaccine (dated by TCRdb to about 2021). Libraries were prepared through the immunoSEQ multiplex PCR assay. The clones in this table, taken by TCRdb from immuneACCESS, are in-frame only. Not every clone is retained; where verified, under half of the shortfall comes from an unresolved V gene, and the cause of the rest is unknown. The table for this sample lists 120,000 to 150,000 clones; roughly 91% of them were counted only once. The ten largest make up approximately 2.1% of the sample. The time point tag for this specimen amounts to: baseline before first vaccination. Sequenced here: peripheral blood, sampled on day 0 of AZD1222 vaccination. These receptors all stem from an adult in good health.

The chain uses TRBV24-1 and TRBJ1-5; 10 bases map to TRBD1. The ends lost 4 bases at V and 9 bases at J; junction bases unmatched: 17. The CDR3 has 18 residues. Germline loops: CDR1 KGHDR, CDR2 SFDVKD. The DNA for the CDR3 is TGTGCCACCAGTGACACATCCGGGACAGGGGCCCAAATGGTGCCCCAGCATTTT. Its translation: CATSDTSGTGAQMVPQHF.

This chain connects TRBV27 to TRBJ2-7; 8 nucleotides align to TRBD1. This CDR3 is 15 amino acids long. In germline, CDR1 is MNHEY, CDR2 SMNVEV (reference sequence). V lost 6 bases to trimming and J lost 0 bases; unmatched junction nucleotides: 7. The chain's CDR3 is CASSPRDRSSYEQYF. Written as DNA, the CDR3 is TGTGCCAGCAGCCCACGGGACAGGTCCTCCTACGAGCAGTACTTC.

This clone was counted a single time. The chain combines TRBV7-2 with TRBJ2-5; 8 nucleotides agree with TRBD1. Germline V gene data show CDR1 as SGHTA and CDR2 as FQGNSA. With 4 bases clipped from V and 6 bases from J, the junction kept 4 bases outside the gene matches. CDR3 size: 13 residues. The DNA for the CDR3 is TGTGCCAGCAGCTCTGGACAGGGAAAGACCCAGTACTTC. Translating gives CASSSGQGKTQYF. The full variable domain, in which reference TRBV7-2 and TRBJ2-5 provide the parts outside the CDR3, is GAGVSQSPSNKVTEKGKDVELRCDPISGHTALYWYRQSLGQGLEFLIYFQGNSAPDKSGLPSDRFSAERTGGSVSTLTIQRTQQEDSAVYLCASSSGQGKTQYFGPGTRLLVL.

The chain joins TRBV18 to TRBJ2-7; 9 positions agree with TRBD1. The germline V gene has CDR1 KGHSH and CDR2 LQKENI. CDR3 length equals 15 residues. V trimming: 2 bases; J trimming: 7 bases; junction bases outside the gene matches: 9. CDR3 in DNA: TGTGCCAGCTCACCAACAGGGGGCGCGGGTCTAGAGCAGTACTTC. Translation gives CASSPTGGAGLEQYF.

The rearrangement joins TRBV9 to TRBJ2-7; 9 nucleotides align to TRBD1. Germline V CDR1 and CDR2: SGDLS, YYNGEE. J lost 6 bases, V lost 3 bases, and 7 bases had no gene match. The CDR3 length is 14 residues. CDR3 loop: CASSAGQGGGEQYF. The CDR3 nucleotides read TGTGCCAGCAGCGCGGGACAGGGAGGTGGCGAGCAGTACTTC.

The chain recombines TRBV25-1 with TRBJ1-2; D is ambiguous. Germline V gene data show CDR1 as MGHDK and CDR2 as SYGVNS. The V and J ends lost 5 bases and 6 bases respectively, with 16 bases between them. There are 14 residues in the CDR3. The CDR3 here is CASSPGGRLNGYTF. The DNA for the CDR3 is TGTGCCAGCAGTCCTGGCGGAAGATTAAATGGCTACACCTTC.

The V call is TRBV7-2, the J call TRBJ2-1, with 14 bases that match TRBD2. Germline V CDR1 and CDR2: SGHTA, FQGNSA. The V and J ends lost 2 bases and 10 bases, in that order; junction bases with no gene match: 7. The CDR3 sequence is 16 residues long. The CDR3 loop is CASSLPGLAGEGEQFF. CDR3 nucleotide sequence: TGTGCCAGCAGCTTACCGGGACTAGCGGGAGAAGGCGAGCAGTTCTTC.

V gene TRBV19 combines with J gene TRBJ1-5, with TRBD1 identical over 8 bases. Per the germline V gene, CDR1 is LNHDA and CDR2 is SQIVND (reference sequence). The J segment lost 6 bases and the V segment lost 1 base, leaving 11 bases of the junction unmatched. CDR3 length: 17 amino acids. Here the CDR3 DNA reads TGTGCCAGTAGTATAGGACAGGGGAATTCTTATGTTCAGCCCCAGCATTTT. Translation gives CASSIGQGNSYVQPQHF.

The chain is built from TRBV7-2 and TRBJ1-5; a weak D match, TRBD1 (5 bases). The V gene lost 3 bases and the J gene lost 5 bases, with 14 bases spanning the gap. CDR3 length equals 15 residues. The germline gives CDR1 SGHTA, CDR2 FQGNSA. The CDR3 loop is CASSFDRPNHQPQHF. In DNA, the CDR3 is TGTGCCAGCAGCTTCGACAGACCCAACCATCAGCCCCAGCATTTT.

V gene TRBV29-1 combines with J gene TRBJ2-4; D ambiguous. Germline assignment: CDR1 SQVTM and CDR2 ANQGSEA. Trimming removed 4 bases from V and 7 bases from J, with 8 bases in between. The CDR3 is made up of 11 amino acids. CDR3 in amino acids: CSVGIWNIQYF. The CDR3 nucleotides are TGCAGCGTTGGGATTTGGAACATTCAGTACTTC.

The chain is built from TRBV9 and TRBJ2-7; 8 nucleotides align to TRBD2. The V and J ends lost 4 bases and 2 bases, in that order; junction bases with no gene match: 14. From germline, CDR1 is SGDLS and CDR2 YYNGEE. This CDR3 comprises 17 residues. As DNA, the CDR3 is TGTGCCAGCAGCCCCTCCCCGGGAAGGCGGGAGGCCTACGAGCAGTACTTC. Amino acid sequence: CASSPSPGRREAYEQYF.

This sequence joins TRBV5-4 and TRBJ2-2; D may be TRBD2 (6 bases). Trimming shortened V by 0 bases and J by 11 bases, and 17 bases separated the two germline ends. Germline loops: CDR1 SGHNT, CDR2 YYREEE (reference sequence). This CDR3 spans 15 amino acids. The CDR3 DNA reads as TGTGCCAGCAGCTTGGAAGGCGGGGTCTCAGCCGAGCTGTTTTTT. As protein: CASSLEGGVSAELFF.

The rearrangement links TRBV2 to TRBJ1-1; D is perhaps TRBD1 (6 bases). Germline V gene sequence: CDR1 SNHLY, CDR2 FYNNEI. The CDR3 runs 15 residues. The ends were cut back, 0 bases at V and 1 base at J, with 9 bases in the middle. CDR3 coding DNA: TGTGCCAGCAGTGAAGCCAGCAGGGGGAACACTGAAGCTTTCTTT. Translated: CASSEASRGNTEAFF.

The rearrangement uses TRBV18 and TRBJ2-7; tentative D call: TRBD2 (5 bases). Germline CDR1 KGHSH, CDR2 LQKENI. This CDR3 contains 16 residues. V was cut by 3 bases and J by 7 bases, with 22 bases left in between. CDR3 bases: TGTGCCAGCTCACCTCCAATACTAGAAACCTCGGGGGAGCAGTACTTC. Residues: CASSPPILETSGEQYF.

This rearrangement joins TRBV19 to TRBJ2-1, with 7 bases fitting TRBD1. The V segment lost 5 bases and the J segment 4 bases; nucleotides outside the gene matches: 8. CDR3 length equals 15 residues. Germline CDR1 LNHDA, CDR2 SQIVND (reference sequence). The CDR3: CASSPHRGEYNEQFF. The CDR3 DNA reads TGTGCCAGTAGTCCCCACAGGGGAGAATACAATGAGCAGTTCTTC.

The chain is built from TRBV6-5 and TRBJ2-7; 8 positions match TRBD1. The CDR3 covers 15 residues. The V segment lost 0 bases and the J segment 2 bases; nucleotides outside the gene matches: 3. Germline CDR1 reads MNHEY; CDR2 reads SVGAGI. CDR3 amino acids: CASSYSTGAPYEQYF. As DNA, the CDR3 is TGTGCCAGCAGTTACTCGACAGGGGCCCCCTACGAGCAGTACTTC.

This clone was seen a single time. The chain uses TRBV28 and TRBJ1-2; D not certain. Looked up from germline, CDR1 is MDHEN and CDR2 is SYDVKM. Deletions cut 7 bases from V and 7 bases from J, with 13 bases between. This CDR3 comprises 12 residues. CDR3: CASTSPPTGYTF. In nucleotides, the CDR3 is TGTGCCAGCACTTCCCCTCCCACTGGCTACACCTTC.

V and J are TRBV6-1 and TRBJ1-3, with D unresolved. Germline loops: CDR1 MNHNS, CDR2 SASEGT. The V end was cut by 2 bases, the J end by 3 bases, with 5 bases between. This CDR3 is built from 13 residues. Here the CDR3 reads CASSENGGNTIYF. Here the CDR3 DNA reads TGTGCCAGCAGTGAAAACGGTGGAAACACCATATATTTT.